The clone carrying this T cell receptor beta chain has a handful of counts. The antigen remains unidentified. Sequenced by immunoSEQ multiplex PCR; TCRdb stores in-frame clones only, minus some. The sample records more than 140,000 clones, around 91% being singletons. The entry originates in a study of T cell responses to AZD1222 COVID-19 vaccine. Study context: Pooled in the analysis were second doses at about 4 or about 12 weeks. General study findings and limits: Targeting of unmutated variant regions was reportedly seen in nearly half of spike-specific TCRs. Clonal diversity was possibly underestimated; the donors were predominantly white British and more often female. Spike-specific TCR repertoires showed rising breadth and depth after two AZD1222 doses.

The CDR3 covers 15 residues. The V end lost 0 bases, the J end lost 1 base, and 7 bases lay between the germline ends. Germline assignment: CDR1 SGHRS and CDR2 YFSETQ. This clonotype was obtained from an adult in good health. Sequenced here: peripheral blood, sampled on day 0 of AZD1222 vaccination. The chain combines TRBV5-1 with TRBJ2-2; the D gene is possibly TRBD1 (6 bases). In nucleotides, the CDR3 is TGCGCCAGCAGCTTGGACAGGGTGAACACCGGGGAGCTGTTTTTT. Encoded protein: CASSLDRVNTGELFF.